These 7 T cell receptor beta chains were sequenced from one sample in a study of graft-versus-host responses after intestinal transplantation. Generated by immunoSEQ multiplex PCR, the TCRdb table keeps only in-frame clones and is missing some. The sample lists fewer than 85,000 clones, approximately 94% occurring once. Antigens of these TCRs are unknown. Source: unstimulated CD8+ T cells sorted from spleen or lymph node cells, taken before intestinal transplant. These receptors were collected from a human donor who received an intestinal transplant.

The chain couples TRBV7-9 to TRBJ2-1; a possible D gene is TRBD2 (5 bases). V lost 5 bases to trimming and J lost 10 bases, with 15 bases between them. This CDR3 contains 13 residues. Germline V gives CDR1 SEHNR, CDR2 FQNEAQ (reference sequence). CDR3 nucleotide sequence: TGTGCCAGCAGCGTATTCGTAGCGCCCGAGCAGTTCTTC. The encoded protein is CASSVFVAPEQFF.

J is TRBJ2-5 and V is TRBV7-9; D is unclear. Germline CDR1 reads SEHNR; CDR2 reads FQNEAQ (reference sequence). Trimming left V 1 base short and J 3 bases short, with 6 bases between. The CDR3 consists of 13 residues. CDR3 residues: CASSLVREETQYF. For the CDR3, the DNA is TGTGCCAGCAGCTTAGTCCGGGAAGAGACCCAGTACTTC.

The chain uses TRBV9 and TRBJ2-7; 9 nucleotides line up with TRBD2. CDR3 length equals 15 residues. The V gene's germline CDR1 is SGDLS and CDR2 YYNGEE. Unmatched junction bases numbered 5, after V lost 0 bases and J lost 4 bases. CDR3 loop: CASSVASSGMYEQYF. CDR3 nucleotides: TGTGCCAGCAGCGTAGCCTCTAGCGGGATGTACGAGCAGTACTTC.

This sequence joins TRBV29-1 and TRBJ2-3, with D unresolved. With 1 base removed from V and 0 bases from J, the gap between germline ends came to 2 bases. The CDR3 has 12 amino acids. From germline, CDR1 is SQVTM and CDR2 ANQGSEA. CDR3 loop: CSVEGSTDTQYF. CDR3 in DNA: TGCAGCGTTGAAGGGAGCACAGATACGCAGTATTTT.

The chain uses TRBV27 and TRBJ2-3; TRBD2 agrees at 10 bases. With 8 bases clipped from V and 4 bases from J, the junction kept 12 bases outside the gene matches. This CDR3 is 16 amino acids long. From germline, CDR1 is MNHEY and CDR2 SMNVEV (reference sequence). The CDR3 here is CASGPLRTSGPDTQYF. The DNA of the CDR3 is TGTGCCAGCGGACCCTTGAGGACTAGCGGCCCAGATACGCAGTATTTT.

The rearrangement joins TRBV13 to TRBJ1-6, with D unresolved. The CDR3 is 16 amino acids. V gave up 4 bases and J gave up 1 base, with 11 bases separating them. Per the germline V gene, CDR1 is PRHDT and CDR2 is FYEKMQ (reference sequence). The CDR3 sequence is CASSSHPSSYNSPLHF. The CDR3 DNA follows: TGTGCCAGCAGCTCCCACCCGAGTTCCTATAATTCACCCCTCCACTTT.

The gene calls are TRBV14 and TRBJ2-7, with 7 bases that match TRBD2. Germline loops: CDR1 SGHDN, CDR2 FVKESK. The CDR3 contains 16 residues. V shed 1 base and J 2 bases; nucleotides not matched to a gene: 8. CDR3 sequence: CASSQGMERDPYEQYF. The CDR3, as DNA: TGTGCCAGCAGCCAAGGTATGGAGCGGGACCCCTACGAGCAGTACTTC.